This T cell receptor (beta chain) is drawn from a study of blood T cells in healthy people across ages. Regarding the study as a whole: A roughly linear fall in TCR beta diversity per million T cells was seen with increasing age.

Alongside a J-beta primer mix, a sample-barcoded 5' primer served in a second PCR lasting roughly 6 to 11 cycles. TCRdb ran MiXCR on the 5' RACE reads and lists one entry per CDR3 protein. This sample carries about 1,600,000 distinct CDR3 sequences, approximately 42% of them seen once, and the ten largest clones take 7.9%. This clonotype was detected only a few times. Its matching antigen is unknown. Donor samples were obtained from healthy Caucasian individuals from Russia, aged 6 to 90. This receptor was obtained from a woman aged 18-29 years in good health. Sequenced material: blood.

CDR3 region: CASSQDGDRVGETQYF. The CDR3 nucleotides read TGTGCCAGCAGCCAAGATGGGGACAGGGTTGGAGAGACCCAGTACTTC. V gene TRBV4-2 combines with J gene TRBJ2-5; 9 nucleotides agree with TRBD1. There are 16 residues in the CDR3. J lost 4 bases, V lost 0 bases, and 6 bases had no gene match. Germline CDR1 reads LGHNA; CDR2 reads YNFKEQ.